A few counts support the clone carrying this T cell receptor (beta chain). Germline V gives CDR1 SGHRS, CDR2 YFSETQ. The CDR3 length is 15 residues. V dropped 2 bases and J dropped 6 bases, with 16 bases sitting between them. Constant-segment-primed 5'RACE gave TCR alpha and TCR beta cDNA libraries with sample barcodes and UMIs. One entry per CDR3 protein results from TCRdb running MiXCR on the 5' RACE reads. The data show fewer than 70,000 distinct CDR3 sequences, with 8% to 9.5% seen just once and more than 0.95% held by the top ten. The data derive from a study of T-cell memory formation after mild COVID-19.

The genes are TRBV5-1 and TRBJ2-3; perhaps TRBD1 as D (6 bases). The source is a man aged 18 to 35 who had mild COVID-19 (a few samples of this study predate the infection). Cell type and time point are not known. Sequencing was carried out using PBMCs or a T cell subset sorted from them (not recorded which). This CDR3 reads CASSLQGLALDTQYF. In DNA, the CDR3 is TGCGCCAGCAGCTTACAGGGTTTGGCATTGGATACGCAGTATTTT.